These 2 T cell receptor beta chains came from one sample sequenced in a study of OX40 agonist ivuxolimab in advanced cancers. Data came from immunoSEQ multiplex PCR; TCRdb stores just in-frame clones and leaves some out. In the table there are around 100,000 clones, about 92% of which are singletons. This specimen was CD4+ or CD8+ T cells sorted from blood, taken in a trial of the OX40 agonist ivuxolimab. The receptor source for this set is an adult with an advanced solid tumor such as melanoma, head and neck, liver or kidney cancer.

The V call is TRBV28, the J call TRBJ1-5; 7 bases are shared with TRBD1. Germline V gene data show CDR1 as MDHEN and CDR2 as SYDVKM. The V and J ends lost 3 bases and 4 bases, in that order; junction bases with no gene match: 6. This CDR3 contains 15 residues. The CDR3 sequence is CASSLGGTVNQPQHF. The DNA of the CDR3 is TGTGCCAGCAGTTTGGGTGGGACAGTTAATCAGCCCCAGCATTTT.

As for this clone: A read error may produce the germline difference seen at one junction end. The sample carries other DNA sequences with the same CDR3. The V and J genes are TRBV12-5 and TRBJ2-1; D is unclear. CDR3 length: 12 amino acids. CDR1 LGHNT and CDR2 FRNRAP come from the germline V gene. The CDR3 protein is CASGLVENEQFF. The DNA for the CDR3 is TGTGCTAGTGGCTTGGTGGAGAATGAGCAGTTCTTC. The entire variable domain, with the rest obtained from reference TRBV12-5 and TRBJ2-1, is as follows: DARVTQTPRHKVTEMGQEVTMRCQPILGHNTVFWYRQTMMQGLELLAYFRNRAPLDDSGMPKDRFSAEMPDATLATLKIQPSEPRDSAVYFCASGLVENEQFFGPGTRLTVL.